The 8 T cell receptor beta chains listed next were all sequenced from one sample in a study of shared clonotypes between healthy human individuals (dated by TCRdb to 2020 to 2022). CD8 naive samples were obtained by positive selection for CCR7 among CD45RO-negative cells, yielding a CD45RA+CCR7+ population from which TemRA cells were excluded. Library construction relied on the immunoSEQ multiplex PCR assay. TCRdb took over this immuneACCESS table, retaining in-frame rearrangements with V and J assigned. Such tables are incomplete; in checked studies, under half of the missing clones stem from an unresolved V gene, and the remainder is unexplained. Recorded for this sample are millions of clones; approximately 94% of them occurred a single time. Approximately 1.2% of the sample is in the top ten clones. Input material: naive CD8+ T cells sorted from blood. This sample's cell subset or site label indicates: CD45RA+CCR7+. These receptors all stem from a young man in good health.

The chain uses TRBV6-1 and TRBJ2-5; 8 bases are shared with TRBD1. Germline assignment: CDR1 MNHNS and CDR2 SASEGT. CDR3 length: 13 residues. The trim removed 7 bases at V and 5 bases at J, leaving 6 bases unmatched. The CDR3, as DNA: TGTGCCAGCACGGTCAGGGGGCAGGAGACCCAGTACTTC. Translating it yields CASTVRGQETQYF.

This chain uses TRBV28 with TRBJ1-1; tentative D call: TRBD1 (5 bases). The ends were cut back, 6 bases at V and 3 bases at J, with 20 bases in the middle. This CDR3 spans 16 amino acids. Germline loops: CDR1 MDHEN, CDR2 SYDVKM. DNA of the CDR3: TGTGCCAGCAGACCAGTGGGGCTGAGGGTGGACACTGAAGCTTTCTTT. It is translated as CASRPVGLRVDTEAFF.

This clone was seen once. CDR3 in amino acids: CASSDILAGAPGYEQYF. Written as DNA, the CDR3 is TGCGCCAGCAGTGATATACTAGCGGGAGCCCCGGGATACGAGCAGTACTTC. This sequence joins TRBV10-2 and TRBJ2-7; 11 nucleotides align to TRBD2. V dropped 3 bases and J dropped 4; count of bases not matched to a gene: 11. The CDR3 length is 17 residues. In germline, CDR1 is WSHSY, CDR2 SAAADI.

This rearrangement joins TRBV10-2 to TRBJ1-6; D perhaps matches TRBD1 (5 bases). The CDR3 contains 15 residues. CDR1 is WSHSY, CDR2 SAAADI, per germline. The ends were cut back, 0 bases at V and 7 bases at J, with 10 bases in the middle. The CDR3 is CASSESGGWNSPLHF. CDR3 sequence (DNA): TGCGCCAGCAGTGAGTCGGGGGGATGGAATTCACCCCTCCACTTT.

The rearrangement joins TRBV11-2 to TRBJ1-2; weak D call: TRBD1 (5 bases). The CDR3 totals 15 residues. The V gene lost 1 base and the J gene lost 3 bases, with 12 bases spanning the gap. CDR1 and CDR2 from the germline V gene are SGHAT and FQNNGV. CDR3 region: CASSLGAGHDYGYTF. CDR3 in DNA: TGTGCCAGCAGCTTAGGGGCAGGGCATGACTATGGCTACACCTTC.

The chain couples TRBV9 to TRBJ1-6; D is possibly TRBD1 (5 bases). CDR3 length equals 17 residues. Trimming left V 0 bases short and J 0 bases short, with 10 bases between. Germline V gives CDR1 SGDLS, CDR2 YYNGEE. CDR3 in DNA: TGTGCCAGCAGCGTAGCGGGTGGGGCCTCCTATAATTCACCCCTCCACTTT. It specifies CASSVAGGASYNSPLHF.

About this clone itself: The sample has other DNA sequences that encode this CDR3 too. The chain is built from TRBV4-1 and TRBJ2-7; the D gene is possibly TRBD2 (6 bases). V dropped 2 bases and J dropped 0 bases, with 11 bases sitting between them. This CDR3 has 15 amino acids. Per germline, CDR1 MGHRA and CDR2 YSYEKL. For the CDR3, the DNA is TGCGCCAGCAGCCAAAATCGGGACTCCTCCTACGAGCAGTACTTC. It yields the protein CASSQNRDSSYEQYF.

V and J are TRBV4-1 and TRBJ2-7, with 11 bases that match TRBD2. Germline assignment: CDR1 MGHRA and CDR2 YSYEKL. With V trimmed by 8 bases and J by 1 base, 10 bases remained unmatched. The CDR3 runs to 16 residues. The CDR3 region has the DNA TGCGCCAGCTCAATACCCGGGACTAGCGGTTCCTACGAGCAGTACTTC. It encodes CASSIPGTSGSYEQYF.